This TCR beta chain appears in the sequencing data of a study of cytomegalovirus exposure and HLA in healthy donors. About the study: The early release's HLA-typed donors yielded approximately 82 million unique TCRs.

Comment on this clone: No antigen is known for it.

Primers for the PCR totalled 60 Vbeta and 13 Jbeta. Assay: immunoSEQ multiplex PCR; the TCRdb copy retains only in-frame clones and omits some. The sample has roughly 190,000 clones; around four fifths are singletons. Overall study findings and caveats: Being productive about 90% or about 30% of the time was typical of most TCR beta V segments in an earlier analysis. In most subjects, TCR beta sequences reportedly gave accurate predictions of HLA-A and HLA-B alleles. A later analysis by the authors found several of the most significant clusters apparently linked to common viral pathogens.

Losses at the gene ends were 4 bases for V and 2 bases for J; bases not matched to a gene: 4. The CDR3 runs 15 residues. CDR1 and CDR2 (germline): SGHNT, YYREEE (reference sequence). The TCR originated in a woman aged 50 to 60 in good health and CMV-seropositive. This chain joins TRBV5-4 and TRBJ2-1; 9 positions match TRBD2. The sequenced sample was PBMCs. The CDR3 here is CASSPAGGPYNEQFF. The DNA for the CDR3 is TGTGCCAGCAGCCCAGCGGGGGGCCCCTACAATGAGCAGTTCTTC.